This record covers a single T cell receptor beta chain. What this receptor recognizes is not known. No base qualities exist here, and no much larger clone lies one base off it. Its CDR3 holds 15 amino acids, cysteine through phenylalanine. The CDR3 DNA has 45 bases and is translated from base 1. Trimming takes 5 bases off V and 5 bases off J; junction bases not matched to a gene: 5. CDR1 and CDR2 (SGHRS, YFSETQ) derive from the germline V gene. The time point tag for this specimen amounts to: baseline before first vaccination. Vaccinee samples were obtained from the UK trials COV001 and COV002, which included a single-blind randomized controlled phase 2/3 trial of AZD1222 (ChAdOx1 nCoV-19) in healthy adults. For TCRbeta chain sequencing, PBMC samples from trial participants were taken at day 0 and at day 28 after the second dose. The CDR3 regions of human TCRbeta chains were subjected to immunosequencing. From the authors' description of their analysis: TCRs in the repertoires were compared against a reference library of SARS-CoV-2-specific TCRs that had been generated with the MIRA antigen-specificity platform. Breadth meant the fraction of unique TCRs that were SARS-CoV-2-associated, whereas depth meant the fraction of total T cells that were SARS-CoV-2-associated. Using the MIRA data, each spike-specific TCR was assigned both to the spike region to which the TCR was reactive and to a CD4 or CD8 class. Log10-transformed breadth and depth values were compared by one-way ANOVA with Sidak's multiple comparisons tests. TCRdb's version of the immuneACCESS table is confined to in-frame rearrangements and falls short of the full clone set. An unresolved V gene accounts for under half of the shortfall where checked; the remainder is of unknown origin. The D gene and trimming were derived from the DNA, and the V and J assignments and clone size from that table. For this sample the table gives about 140,000 clones, of which 88% were detected only once. The ten largest account for approximately 3.7% of the sample.

This sample was included in a study of T cell responses to AZD1222 COVID-19 vaccine (dated by TCRdb to the early 2020s). With respect to the entire study: AZD1222 recipients with second doses at about 4 weeks or about 12 weeks were pooled, because spike-specific TCR depth and breadth did not differ between schedules. A total of about 230 trial participants underwent TCR sequencing, of whom nearly 210 received two doses of AZD1222 and about 25 received two doses of the MenACWY control vaccine. Trial participants were enrolled into age subgroups of 18-55, 56-69 and 70-plus years, which contained about 160, 30 and 59 TCR-sequenced participants, respectively. What the research found in general, with its limitations: The 56-69-year group was small, and its depth increase did not reach significance, likely because of low power. Because no day 14 peak-response samples were available, the repertoires could be characterized only after the peak T cell response. Conclusions about previously exposed vaccinees are limited because only five to seven AZD1222 recipients were SARS-CoV-2 seropositive at baseline. CD4 TCRs associated with the vaccine covered the entire spike protein, and the dominant responses were in regions 160-218 and 743-854. Participants were mostly white British and included more females than males, and it was suggested by the authors that clonal diversity may have been underestimated. Spike-specific TCR breadth and depth rose significantly after two AZD1222 doses compared with day 0 and with MenACWY recipients. Epitopes outside the regions mutated in the B.1.351 and B.1.1.7 variants were reportedly recognized by nearly half of the unique spike-specific TCRs.

This TCR derives from an adult in good health. The sequence links TRBV5-1 to TRBJ2-1, and 12 bases in between align with TRBD2. Sequencing was performed on peripheral blood, taken on day 0 of AZD1222 vaccination. The bases are TGCGCCAGCAGGTCACTAGCGGGAGGAAACAATGAGCAGTTCTTC. Translation gives CASRSLAGGNNEQFF.